Listed below are T cell receptor beta chains from one sample, sequenced in a study of blood T cells in healthy people across ages. TCRdb recomputed calls from the 5' RACE reads with MiXCR, one row per CDR3 protein. The repertoire holds fewer than 900,000 distinct CDR3 sequences, with roughly two fifths as singletons. Sequencing input: blood. Receptor source: a woman aged 55-69 years in good health. The CDR3 runs from the conserved cysteine through the conserved F or W. The D gene is left open where the match is weak. Clone size is given for some rows only: seen once, a few or many times, or a class if the clone is expanded.

d_gene,j_gene,v_gene,abundance,CDR3aa,CDR3nt
TRBD1,TRBJ2-7,TRBV29-1,many,CSVEKTGGYEQYF,TGCAGCGTCGAGAAGACAGGGGGCTACGAGCAGTACTTC
NA,TRBJ1-2,TRBV20-1,NA,CSARVVGGGNYGYTF,TGCAGTGCTAGAGTGGTCGGCGGGGGGAACTATGGCTACACCTTC
NA,TRBJ2-5,TRBV18,NA,CASSPPEGQETQYF,TGTGCCAGCTCACCACCAGAGGGCCAGGAGACCCAGTACTTC
TRBD1,TRBJ2-7,TRBV28,many,CASSWTGSSYEQYF,TGTGCCAGCAGTTGGACAGGGAGCTCCTACGAGCAGTACTTC
NA,TRBJ2-7,TRBV11-2,NA,CASSSSGEKYF,TGTGCCAGCAGTTCTTCAGGGGAAAAGTACTTC
TRBD2,TRBJ2-1,TRBV11-1,NA,CASSHSGISYNEQFF,TGTGCCAGCAGCCACAGCGGGATCTCCTACAATGAGCAGTTCTTC
NA,TRBJ2-6,TRBV20-1,NA,CSARVPSFSGANVLTF,TGCAGTGCTAGAGTACCTTCATTCTCTGGGGCCAACGTCCTGACTTTC
NA,TRBJ2-5,TRBV7-7,NA,CASSRWERDEQYF,TGTGCTAGCAGCCGTTGGGAGCGCGATGAGCAGTACTTC
NA,TRBJ2-3,TRBV3-1,NA,CASSQGEFDTQYF,TGTGCCAGCAGCCAAGGCGAGTTTGATACGCAGTATTTT
TRBD2,TRBJ2-3,TRBV20-1,NA,CSARTSGSDTQYF,TGCAGTGCCAGGACTAGCGGGTCAGATACGCAGTATTTT
NA,TRBJ2-5,TRBV7-2,few,CASDNRQETQYF,TGTGCCAGCGACAACAGGCAAGAGACCCAGTACTTC
NA,TRBJ1-4,TRBV30,NA,CAWSVLGNHNEKLFF,TGTGCCTGGAGTGTACTGGGGAACCATAATGAAAAACTGTTTTTT
TRBD2,TRBJ2-3,TRBV20-1,few,CSASSLADSTDTQYF,TGCAGTGCTAGTTCCCTAGCGGATAGCACAGATACGCAGTATTTT
NA,TRBJ2-7,TRBV4-2,few,CASSQEGQSEQYF,TGTGCCAGCAGCCAAGAAGGGCAGAGCGAGCAGTACTTC
NA,TRBJ2-3,TRBV4-3,NA,CASRKGGGTDTQYF,TGCGCCAGTAGAAAGGGTGGTGGCACAGATACGCAGTATTTT
NA,TRBJ2-3,TRBV29-1,NA,CSVVTSGDKEADTQYF,TGCAGCGTTGTAACGTCGGGGGACAAGGAGGCAGATACGCAGTATTTT
NA,TRBJ2-3,TRBV10-3,few,CAISESDTRVLTDTQYF,TGTGCCATCAGTGAGTCGGACACCAGAGTTTTGACAGATACGCAGTATTTT
NA,TRBJ1-1,TRBV7-9,NA,CASSQSGGGHTEAFF,TGTGCCAGCAGCCAATCTGGGGGAGGTCACACTGAAGCTTTCTTT
NA,TRBJ2-3,TRBV5-6,NA,CASSPHSKTSTDTQYF,TGTGCCAGCAGCCCCCACTCCAAAACTAGCACAGATACGCAGTATTTT
NA,TRBJ2-1,TRBV20-1,few,CSARDPKRLHHGQFF,TGCAGTGCTAGAGATCCCAAGCGACTCCATCACGGGCAGTTCTTC
NA,TRBJ2-7,TRBV10-3,NA,CATLGSQQYEQYF,TGTGCCACCCTCGGCAGCCAGCAGTACGAGCAGTACTTC
NA,TRBJ2-7,TRBV7-8,few,CASSYAYYEQYF,TGTGCCAGCAGCTACGCCTACTACGAGCAGTACTTC
NA,TRBJ1-6,TRBV9,once,CASSVGSGNSPLHF,TGTGCCAGCAGCGTAGGAAGTGGGAATTCACCCCTCCACTTT